The 13 T cell receptor beta chains in this list originate from one sample, sequenced in a study of T-cell memory formation after mild COVID-19. TCRdb re-called the 5' RACE reads with MiXCR, one entry per CDR3 protein. Of hundreds of thousands of distinct CDR3 sequences listed, 20% to 25% are singletons. The sequenced sample consisted of PBMCs or a T cell subset sorted from them (not recorded which). These TCRs come from an adult woman who had mild COVID-19 (a few samples of this study predate the infection). Cell type and time point are not known.

The V gene is TRBV6-5, the J gene TRBJ2-3; maybe TRBD1 (6 bases). The CDR3 covers 17 residues. Trimming removed 5 bases at V and 0 bases at J, with 18 bases between. Germline V lookup: CDR1 MNHEY, CDR2 SVGAGI. The CDR3 nucleotides read TGTGCCAGCAGTACCAACAGGGTCGGGCTTAGCACAGATACGCAGTATTTT. Its translation is CASSTNRVGLSTDTQYF.

This chain links TRBV12-3 or TRBV12-4 with TRBJ1-1, with 8 positions matching TRBD1. The junction had 15 bases not matched to a gene; V was cut back by 7 bases and J by 5 bases. The CDR3 totals 16 residues. CDR3 sequence (DNA): TGTGCCAGCATAACCCGACCCGGACAGGGAATTACTGAAGCTTTCTTT. Its protein product is CASITRPGQGITEAFF.

The chain links TRBV24-1 to TRBJ2-2, with 8 bases lining up with TRBD1. V lost 1 base, J lost 6 bases, and 6 bases stayed unmatched. CDR3 length equals 16 residues. Germline CDR1 is KGHDR and CDR2 is SFDVKD. The CDR3 DNA sequence: TGTGCCACCAGTGATTTCGGGACAGGAGTATCCGGGGAGCTGTTTTTT. Protein: CATSDFGTGVSGELFF.

The chain combines TRBV15 with TRBJ2-1, with D possibly matching TRBD2 (5 bases). Germline V gene sequence: CDR1 LNHNV, CDR2 YYDKDF (reference sequence). The CDR3 extends over 15 amino acids. Trimming cost V 1 base and J 3 bases, with 10 bases left between them. CDR3 nucleotide sequence: TGTGCCACCAGCAGAGGCATAGGGAGCTACAATGAGCAGTTCTTC. It is translated as CATSRGIGSYNEQFF.

V and J are TRBV27 and TRBJ2-2, with 8 bases identical to TRBD1. The J segment lost 4 bases and the V segment lost 5 bases, leaving 6 bases of the junction unmatched. CDR3 length: 15 amino acids. Per the germline V gene, CDR1 is MNHEY and CDR2 is SMNVEV (reference sequence). The DNA for the CDR3 is TGTGCCAGCAGTGGCCAAACAGGGGGCACCGGGGAGCTGTTTTTT. Translated: CASSGQTGGTGELFF.

The chain carries TRBV20-1 and TRBJ2-3, with a possible D match to TRBD2 (5 bases). Germline values: CDR1 DFQATT, CDR2 SNEGSKA (reference sequence). The length of the CDR3 is 15 residues. V gave up 4 bases and J gave up 5 bases, with 19 bases separating them. The CDR3 loop reads CSATSSGDSLDTQYF. CDR3 nucleotide sequence: TGCAGTGCTACCTCCTCCGGGGATAGTCTAGATACGCAGTATTTT.

V gene TRBV13 combines with J gene TRBJ2-5; a weak D match, TRBD2 (6 bases). V was clipped by 5 bases and J by 2 bases, with 9 bases between them. The CDR3 totals 13 residues. Germline V gives CDR1 PRHDT, CDR2 FYEKMQ (reference sequence). CDR3: CASSGGTQETQYF. DNA for the CDR3: TGTGCCAGCAGCGGGGGGACTCAAGAGACCCAGTACTTC.

This clonotype was counted only a few times. The chain employs TRBV5-5 and TRBJ1-2; 8 nucleotides align to TRBD1. The V gene's germline CDR1 is SGHKS and CDR2 YYEKEE (reference sequence). Trimming at V came to 0 bases and at J to 0 bases, leaving 4 bases not matched to a gene. This CDR3 is built from 16 residues. The chain's CDR3 is CASSLAQGAANYGYTF. The CDR3 region has the DNA TGTGCCAGCAGCTTGGCCCAGGGGGCGGCTAACTATGGCTACACCTTC.

The chain couples TRBV2 to TRBJ2-2; D is ambiguous. Germline assignment: CDR1 SNHLY and CDR2 FYNNEI. The CDR3 sequence is 17 residues long. V gave up 5 bases and J gave up 5 bases, with 21 bases separating them. The CDR3 DNA sequence: TGTGCCAGCAGTTCCCTGGACGGGCGGTCAAGTACCGGGGAGCTGTTTTTT. It is translated as CASSSLDGRSSTGELFF.

V gene TRBV7-8 combines with J gene TRBJ2-3; 9 bases map to TRBD1. Germline CDR1 and CDR2: SGHVS and FQNEAQ. The CDR3 loop spans 16 amino acids. Trimming cost V 3 bases and J 3 bases; bases outside gene matches: 7. The CDR3 bases are TGTGCCAGCAGCTTCCAGACAGGGGGTATAACAGATACGCAGTATTTT. This encodes CASSFQTGGITDTQYF.

This clonotype was recorded a few times. V and J are TRBV18 and TRBJ2-1; TRBD2 might be the D (5 bases). Germline V lookup: CDR1 KGHSH, CDR2 LQKENI. Trimming shortened V by 3 bases and J by 10 bases, and 13 bases separated the two germline ends. This CDR3 contains 13 residues. The chain's CDR3 is CASSPGRSGEQFF. CDR3 nucleotide sequence: TGTGCCAGCTCACCCGGCAGATCGGGAGAGCAGTTCTTC.

The chain carries TRBV30 and TRBJ2-1; D perhaps matches TRBD1 (5 bases). CDR3 length: 15 amino acids. Germline CDR1 GTSNPN, CDR2 SVGIG (reference sequence). Deletions cut 5 bases from V and 4 bases from J, with 18 bases between. The CDR3 nucleotides are TGTGCCTGGGAGAAGGACACAGTGGGATACAATGAGCAGTTCTTC. It specifies CAWEKDTVGYNEQFF.

This chain joins TRBV15 and TRBJ2-7; 7 positions match TRBD1. The length of the CDR3 is 21 residues. Trimming cost V 1 base and J 3 bases; bases outside gene matches: 24. Germline V CDR1 and CDR2: LNHNV, YYDKDF (reference sequence). In nucleotides, the CDR3 is TGTGCCACCAGCAGAGGTCCTCCCCTTATTGGGACAGTCGCCTCCCTCTACGAGCAGTACTTC. Translated: CATSRGPPLIGTVASLYEQYF.